This TCR beta chain comes out of a study of blood T cell repertoires in COVID-19. Study summary: The samples span acute and convalescent COVID-19 from the United States, Italy and Spain. PBMCs, B-cell-depleted T cells, or T cells were the source of the cDNA or gDNA that made up the material.

CDR1 and CDR2 from the germline V gene are ENHRY and SYGVKD. Trimming took 4 bases from V and 3 from J; bases not matched to a gene: 7. The length of the CDR3 is 15 residues. This clone showed up just once. Authors' processing steps: Quantification of nucleated cells was approximated via reference gene primer amplification. Repertoires were generated with immunoSEQ multiplex PCR, while TCRdb's copy carries only in-frame clones and drops some. The V and J calls and the clone size are those of that table, but D and trimming were determined from the DNA. This repertoire shows some 100,000 clones, roughly four fifths found once; its top ten account for about 7%.

Sequenced input: peripheral blood. The clonotype comes from a man aged 45-65 years with active or convalescent COVID-19. This rearrangement joins TRBV10-3 to TRBJ2-5; 8 positions match TRBD2. CDR3 residues: CAISATGGREETQYF. The CDR3 DNA reads as TGTGCCATCAGTGCAACGGGGGGGAGGGAAGAGACCCAGTACTTC.